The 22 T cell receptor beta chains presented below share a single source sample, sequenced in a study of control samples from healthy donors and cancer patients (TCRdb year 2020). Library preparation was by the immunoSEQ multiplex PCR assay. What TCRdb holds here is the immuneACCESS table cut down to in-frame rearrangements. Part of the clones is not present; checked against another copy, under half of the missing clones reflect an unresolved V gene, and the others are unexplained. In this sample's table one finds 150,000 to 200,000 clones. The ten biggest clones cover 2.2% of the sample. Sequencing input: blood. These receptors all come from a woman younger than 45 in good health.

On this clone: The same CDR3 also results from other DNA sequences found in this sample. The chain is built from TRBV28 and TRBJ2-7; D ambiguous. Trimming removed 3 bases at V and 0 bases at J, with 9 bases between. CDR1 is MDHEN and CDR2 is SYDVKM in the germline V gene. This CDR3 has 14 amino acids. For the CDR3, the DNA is TGTGCCAGCAGTTTCCCGGGCAGCTCCTACGAGCAGTACTTC. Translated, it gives CASSFPGSSYEQYF.

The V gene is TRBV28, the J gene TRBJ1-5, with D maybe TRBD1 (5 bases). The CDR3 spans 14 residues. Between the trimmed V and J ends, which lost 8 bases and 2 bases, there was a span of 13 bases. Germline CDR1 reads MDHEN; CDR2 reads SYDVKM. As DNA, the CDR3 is TGTGCCAGCGCTTTCTCGACAGGCAATCAGCCCCAGCATTTT. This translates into CASAFSTGNQPQHF.

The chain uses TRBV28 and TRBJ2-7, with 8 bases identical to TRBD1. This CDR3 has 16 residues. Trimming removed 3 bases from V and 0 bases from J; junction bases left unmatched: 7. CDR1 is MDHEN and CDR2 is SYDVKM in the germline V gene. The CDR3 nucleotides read TGTGCCAGCAGTTTCCTCGGGACAGGTTCCTCCTACGAGCAGTACTTC. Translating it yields CASSFLGTGSSYEQYF.

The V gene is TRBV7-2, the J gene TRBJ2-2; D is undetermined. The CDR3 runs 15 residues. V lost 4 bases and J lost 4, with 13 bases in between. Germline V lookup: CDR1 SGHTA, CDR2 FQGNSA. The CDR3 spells CASSSLVWGTGELFF. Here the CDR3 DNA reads TGTGCCAGCAGCTCCTTGGTCTGGGGCACCGGGGAGCTGTTTTTT.

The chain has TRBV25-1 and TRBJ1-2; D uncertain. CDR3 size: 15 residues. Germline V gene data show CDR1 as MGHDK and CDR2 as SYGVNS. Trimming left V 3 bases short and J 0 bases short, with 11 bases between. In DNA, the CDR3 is TGTGCCAGCAGTGAGGAGGAGGGAGCTAACTATGGCTACACCTTC. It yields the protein CASSEEEGANYGYTF.

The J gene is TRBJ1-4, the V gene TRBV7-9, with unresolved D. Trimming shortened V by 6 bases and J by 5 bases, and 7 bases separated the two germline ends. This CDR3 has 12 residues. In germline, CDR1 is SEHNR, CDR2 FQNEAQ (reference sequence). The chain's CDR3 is CASSLRNEKLFF. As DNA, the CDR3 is TGTGCCAGCAGTCTGCGAAATGAAAAACTGTTTTTT. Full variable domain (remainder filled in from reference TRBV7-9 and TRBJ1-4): DTGVSQNPRHKITKRGQNVTFRCDPISEHNRLYWYRQTLGQGPEFLTYFQNEAQLEKSRLLSDRFSAERPKGSFSTLEIQRTEQGDSAMYLCASSLRNEKLFFGSGTQLSVL.

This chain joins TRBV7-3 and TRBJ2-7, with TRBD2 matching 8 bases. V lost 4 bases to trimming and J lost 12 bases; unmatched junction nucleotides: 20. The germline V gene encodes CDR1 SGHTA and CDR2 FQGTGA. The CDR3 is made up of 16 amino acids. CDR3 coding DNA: TGTGCCAGCAGCTACCCGTCAGCGGGGGCTGAGGGAGTGGTGTACTTC. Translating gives CASSYPSAGAEGVVYF.

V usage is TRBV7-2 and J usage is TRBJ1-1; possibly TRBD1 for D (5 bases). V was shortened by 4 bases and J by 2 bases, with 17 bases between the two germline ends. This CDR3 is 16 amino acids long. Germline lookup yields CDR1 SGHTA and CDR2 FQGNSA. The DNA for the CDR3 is TGTGCCAGCAGCTCTTTGGGGGGGAAAAGCAACACTGAAGCTTTCTTT. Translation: CASSSLGGKSNTEAFF.

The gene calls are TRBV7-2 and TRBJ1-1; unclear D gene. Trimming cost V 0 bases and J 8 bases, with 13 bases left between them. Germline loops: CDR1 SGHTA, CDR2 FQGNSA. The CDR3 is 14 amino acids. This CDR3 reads CASSLAKGPEEAFF. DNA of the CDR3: TGTGCCAGCAGCTTAGCGAAGGGTCCCGAAGAAGCTTTCTTT.

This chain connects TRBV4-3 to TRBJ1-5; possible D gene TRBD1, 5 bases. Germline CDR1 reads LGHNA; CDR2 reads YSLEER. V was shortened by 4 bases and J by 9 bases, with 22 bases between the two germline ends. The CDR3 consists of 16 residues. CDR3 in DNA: TGCGCCAGCAGCCGCACCGTGGAAGGGGAGAAACGGCCCCAGCATTTT. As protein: CASSRTVEGEKRPQHF.

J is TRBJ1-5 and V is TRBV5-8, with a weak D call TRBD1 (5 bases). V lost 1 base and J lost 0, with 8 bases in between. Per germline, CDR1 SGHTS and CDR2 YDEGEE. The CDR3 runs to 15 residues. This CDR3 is CASSLRGYSNQPQHF. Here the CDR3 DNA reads TGTGCCAGCAGCTTGAGGGGTTATAGCAATCAGCCCCAGCATTTT.

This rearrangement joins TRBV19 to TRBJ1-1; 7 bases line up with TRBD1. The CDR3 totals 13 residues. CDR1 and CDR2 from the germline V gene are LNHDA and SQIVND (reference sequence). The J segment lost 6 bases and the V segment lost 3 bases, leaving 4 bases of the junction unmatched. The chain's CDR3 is CASSMWGTAEAFF. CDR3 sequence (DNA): TGTGCCAGTAGTATGTGGGGGACAGCTGAAGCTTTCTTT.

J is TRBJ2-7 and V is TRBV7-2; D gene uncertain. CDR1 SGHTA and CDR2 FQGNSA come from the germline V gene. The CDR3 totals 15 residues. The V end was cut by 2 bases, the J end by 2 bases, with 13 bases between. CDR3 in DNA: TGTGCCAGCAGCTTATTAGGACCAGGCCCCTACGAGCAGTACTTC. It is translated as CASSLLGPGPYEQYF.

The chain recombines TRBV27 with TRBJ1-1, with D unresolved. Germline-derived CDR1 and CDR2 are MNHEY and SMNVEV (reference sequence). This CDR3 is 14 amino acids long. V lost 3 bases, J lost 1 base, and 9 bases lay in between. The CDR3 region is CASSLGSANTEAFF. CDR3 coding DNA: TGTGCCAGCAGTTTGGGCAGCGCGAACACTGAAGCTTTCTTT.

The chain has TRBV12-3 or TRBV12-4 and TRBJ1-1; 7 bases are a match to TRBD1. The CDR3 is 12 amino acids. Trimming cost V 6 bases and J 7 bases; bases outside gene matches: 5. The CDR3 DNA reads TGTGCCAGCAGCAGACAGGGCCTTGAAGCTTTCTTT. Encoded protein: CASSRQGLEAFF.

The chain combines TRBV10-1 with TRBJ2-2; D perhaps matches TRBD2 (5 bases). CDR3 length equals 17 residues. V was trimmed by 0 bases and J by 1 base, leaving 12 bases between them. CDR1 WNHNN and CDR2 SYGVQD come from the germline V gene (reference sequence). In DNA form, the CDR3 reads TGCGCCAGCAGTGAGTCGACCCCTCGGGGGAACACCGGGGAGCTGTTTTTT. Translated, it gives CASSESTPRGNTGELFF.

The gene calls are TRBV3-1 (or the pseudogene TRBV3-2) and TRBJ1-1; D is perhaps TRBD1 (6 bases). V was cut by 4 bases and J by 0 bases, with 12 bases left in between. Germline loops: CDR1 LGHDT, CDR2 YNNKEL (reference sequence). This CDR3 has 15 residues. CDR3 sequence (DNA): TGTGCCAGCAGCCCCCGGACAGTAATGAACACTGAAGCTTTCTTT. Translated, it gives CASSPRTVMNTEAFF.

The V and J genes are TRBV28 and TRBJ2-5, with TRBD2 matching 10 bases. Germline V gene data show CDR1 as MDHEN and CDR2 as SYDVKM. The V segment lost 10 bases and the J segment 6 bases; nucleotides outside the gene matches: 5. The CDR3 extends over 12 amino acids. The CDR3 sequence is CATSGGVKTQYF. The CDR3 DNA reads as TGTGCCACCAGCGGGGGGGTAAAGACCCAGTACTTC.

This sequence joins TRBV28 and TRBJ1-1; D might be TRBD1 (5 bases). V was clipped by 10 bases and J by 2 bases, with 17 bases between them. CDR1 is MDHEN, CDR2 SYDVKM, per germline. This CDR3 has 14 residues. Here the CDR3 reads CATSVGRPNTEAFF. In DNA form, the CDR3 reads TGTGCCACCTCTGTGGGACGGCCCAACACTGAAGCTTTCTTT.

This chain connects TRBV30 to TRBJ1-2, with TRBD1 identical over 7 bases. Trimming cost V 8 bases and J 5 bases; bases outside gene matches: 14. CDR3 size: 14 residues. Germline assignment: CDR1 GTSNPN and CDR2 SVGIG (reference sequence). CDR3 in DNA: TGTGCCCAGAGCGACAGGTCACAGGGGTATGGCTACACCTTC. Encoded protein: CAQSDRSQGYGYTF.

The DNA for the CDR3 is TGCGCCAGCAGCTTGGACCCAAACAGGGGTATAAGTGAAAAACTGTTTTTT. Protein product: CASSLDPNRGISEKLFF. V usage is TRBV5-1 and J usage is TRBJ1-4; 7 bases line up with TRBD1. V lost 0 bases, J lost 7 bases, and 12 bases stayed unmatched. Looked up from germline, CDR1 is SGHRS and CDR2 is YFSETQ. CDR3 length equals 17 residues.

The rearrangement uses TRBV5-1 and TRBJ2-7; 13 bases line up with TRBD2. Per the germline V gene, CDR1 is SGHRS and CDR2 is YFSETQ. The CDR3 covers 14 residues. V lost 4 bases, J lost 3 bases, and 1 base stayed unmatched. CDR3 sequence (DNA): TGCGCCAGCAGCCGGACTAGCGGGGGCTACGAGCAGTACTTC. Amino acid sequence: CASSRTSGGYEQYF.